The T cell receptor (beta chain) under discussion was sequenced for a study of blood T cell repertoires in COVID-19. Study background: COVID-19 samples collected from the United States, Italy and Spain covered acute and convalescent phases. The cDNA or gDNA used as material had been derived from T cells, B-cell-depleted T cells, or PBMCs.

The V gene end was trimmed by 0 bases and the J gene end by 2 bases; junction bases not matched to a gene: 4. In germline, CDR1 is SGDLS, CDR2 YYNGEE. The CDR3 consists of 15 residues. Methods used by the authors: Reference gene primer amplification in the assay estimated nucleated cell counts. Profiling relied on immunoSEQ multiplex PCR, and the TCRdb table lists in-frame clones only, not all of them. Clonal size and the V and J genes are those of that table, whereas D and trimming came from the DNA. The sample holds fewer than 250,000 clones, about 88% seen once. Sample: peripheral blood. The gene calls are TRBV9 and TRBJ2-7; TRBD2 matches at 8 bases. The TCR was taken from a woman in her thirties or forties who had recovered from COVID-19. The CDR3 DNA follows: TGTGCCAGCAGCGTAGCAGCGGGAGATGCCTACGAGCAGTACTTC. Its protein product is CASSVAAGDAYEQYF.